Listed here is a single TCR beta chain. Its antigen is not identified. This CDR3 is 15 amino acids long. Germline loops: CDR1 GTSNPN, CDR2 SVGIG (reference sequence). V lost 6 bases and J lost 4, with 19 bases in between. TEMRA cells underwent FACS enrichment and CD8+ and CD4+ T cells underwent negative isolation. These data originate in a study of CD8 T cells in Susac syndrome. RNA, at about 0.5 to 1 ug, was reverse transcribed with random hexamers. The TCR beta CDR3 was amplified by immunoSEQ multiplex PCR across 54 Vbeta, 13 Jbeta. One entry per CDR3 protein, called by TCRdb with MiXCR from the immunoSEQ multiplex PCR reads. The sample consists of just under 95,000 distinct CDR3 sequences, roughly 94% of them appearing once. Study-wide results and limits: Where Susac syndrome CD4+ T cell repertoires were concerned, no clonal expansion was evident. It was acknowledged by the study that relatively few individuals were included in its TCR sequencing and HLA analysis.

The receptor was derived from a human donor with Susac syndrome. This chain links TRBV30 with TRBJ2-1, with a tentative D call TRBD2 (7 bases). The sample comprised CD4+ T cells from PBMCs. DNA for the CDR3: TGTGCCTGCCCCGGAGGGGGGGAAACATACAATGAGCAGTTCTTC. Translating gives CACPGGGETYNEQFF. The complete variable domain, with remaining parts taken from reference TRBV30 and TRBJ2-1, reads SQTIHQWPATLVQPVGSPLSLECTVEGTSNPNLYWYRQAAGRGLQLLFYSVGIGQISSEVPQNLSASRPQDRQFILSSKKLLLSDSGFYLCACPGGGETYNEQFFGPGTRLTVL.